This T cell receptor (beta chain) was retrieved from a study of blood T cell repertoires in COVID-19. Turning to the study itself: Researchers got acute and convalescent COVID-19 samples from the United States, Italy and Spain.

In the authors' workflow: Using reference gene primer amplification, nucleated cell counts were estimated. Profiled with immunoSEQ multiplex PCR; TCRdb holds only in-frame clones, not every one. Clone size and the V and J calls come from that table; the DNA yielded D and trimming. There are 110,000 to 150,000 clones in the sample; about 87% occur only once, and around 1.7% lies in the top ten. The CDR3 length is 15 residues. Germline loops: CDR1 SNHLY, CDR2 FYNNEI. V shed 7 bases, J shed 5 bases, and the junction held 14 bases outside the gene matches. This clone has more than one count but fewer than ten.

The TCR comes from a woman in her forties or fifties with acute or convalescent COVID-19. J is TRBJ2-7 and V is TRBV2, with 7 positions matching TRBD1. The sequenced sample was peripheral blood. CDR3 sequence reads: CASILGTASLDEQYF. The CDR3 DNA is TGTGCCAGCATTTTAGGGACAGCCTCCTTGGACGAGCAGTACTTC.